This T cell receptor (beta chain) derives from a study of regulatory T cells in long-lasting Graves disease. Study-wide context: Recently diagnosed Graves' patients had received antithyroid drugs for under 3 months. Study conclusions and caveats: Those with persistent Graves' had less TCR diversity than newly diagnosed patients.

Through Arm-PCR of CDR3 regions and iRepertoire HTBI primers, TCR beta libraries were built. Original analysis: In the combined samples, 50 to 75 TRBV and 14 to 15 TRBJ segments were identified. TCRdb passed the multiplex PCR reads through MiXCR, listing each CDR3 protein once. The V and J calls come from TCRdb's annotation, not from the publication. The profile shows approximately 300,000 distinct CDR3 sequences, over 15% of them singletons. A remark on this clonotype: The antigen remains undetermined. Just one base apart from a much larger clone, this may be a read error.

This CDR3 contains 17 residues. V was clipped by 4 bases and J by 10 bases, with 26 bases between them. Germline CDR1 MNHEY, CDR2 SVGAGI. The sample's time point: newly diagnosed GD, antithyroid drugs for less than 3 months. Isolated PBMC RNA provided the starting material for the TCR library. The authors drew patients from an endocrinology department in Xi'an, China. V gene TRBV6-5 combines with J gene TRBJ2-1; D is uncertain. Sample: peripheral blood mononuclear cells (PBMCs), taken at new diagnosis, from a patient treated with antithyroid drugs. The origin of this receptor is a female donor with Graves disease. CDR3 loop: CASSFGPLVSSTYEQFF. Written as DNA, the CDR3 is TGTGCCAGCAGTTTTGGCCCCCTTGTTTCAAGTACCTACGAGCAGTTCTTC.